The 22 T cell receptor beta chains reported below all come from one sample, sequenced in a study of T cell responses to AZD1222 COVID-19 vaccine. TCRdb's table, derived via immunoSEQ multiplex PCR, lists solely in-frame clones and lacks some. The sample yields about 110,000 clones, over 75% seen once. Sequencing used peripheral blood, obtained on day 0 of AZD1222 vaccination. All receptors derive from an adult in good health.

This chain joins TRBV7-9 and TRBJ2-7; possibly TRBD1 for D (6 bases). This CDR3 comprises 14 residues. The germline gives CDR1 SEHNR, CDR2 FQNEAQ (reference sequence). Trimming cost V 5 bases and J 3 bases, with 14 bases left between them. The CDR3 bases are TGTGCCAGCAGCCCCCACCGGGACAACTACGAGCAGTACTTC. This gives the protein CASSPHRDNYEQYF.

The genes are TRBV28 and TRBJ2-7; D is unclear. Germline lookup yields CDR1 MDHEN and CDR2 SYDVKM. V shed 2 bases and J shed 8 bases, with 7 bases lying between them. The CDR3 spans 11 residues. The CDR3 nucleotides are TGTGCCAGCAGTTTAGGCCAGCAGCAGTACTTC. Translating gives CASSLGQQQYF.

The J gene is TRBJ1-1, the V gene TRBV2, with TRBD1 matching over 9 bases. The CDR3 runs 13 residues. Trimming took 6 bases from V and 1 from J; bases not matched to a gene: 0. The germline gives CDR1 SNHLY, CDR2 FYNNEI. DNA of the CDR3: TGTGCCAGCAGGGGACAGGGGAACACTGAAGCTTTCTTT. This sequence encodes CASRGQGNTEAFF. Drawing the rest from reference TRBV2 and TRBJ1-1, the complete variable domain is EPEVTQTPSHQVTQMGQEVILRCVPISNHLYFYWYRQILGQKVEFLVSFYNNEISEKSEIFDDQFSVERPDGSNFTLKIRSTKLEDSAMYFCASRGQGNTEAFFGQGTRLTVV.

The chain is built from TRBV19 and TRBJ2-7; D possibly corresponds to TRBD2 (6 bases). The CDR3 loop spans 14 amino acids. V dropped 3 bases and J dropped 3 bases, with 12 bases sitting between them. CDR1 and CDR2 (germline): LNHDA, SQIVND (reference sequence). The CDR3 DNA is TGTGCCAGTAGTATTCGGGACTCTTACTACGAGCAGTACTTC. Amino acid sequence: CASSIRDSYYEQYF.

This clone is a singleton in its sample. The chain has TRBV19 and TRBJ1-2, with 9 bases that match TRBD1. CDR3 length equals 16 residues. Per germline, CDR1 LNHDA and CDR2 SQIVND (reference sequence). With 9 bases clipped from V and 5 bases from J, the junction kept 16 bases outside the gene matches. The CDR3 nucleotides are TGTGCCAGCTCACTTGGGGGGACAGGGTGGGGATATGGCTACACCTTC. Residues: CASSLGGTGWGYGYTF.

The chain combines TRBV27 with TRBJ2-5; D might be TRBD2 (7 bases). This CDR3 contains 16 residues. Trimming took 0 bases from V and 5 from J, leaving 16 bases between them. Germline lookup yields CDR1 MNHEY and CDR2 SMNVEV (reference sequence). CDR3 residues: CASSLSVGGLGETQYF. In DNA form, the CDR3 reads TGTGCCAGCAGTTTATCGGTCGGGGGGCTCGGTGAGACCCAGTACTTC.

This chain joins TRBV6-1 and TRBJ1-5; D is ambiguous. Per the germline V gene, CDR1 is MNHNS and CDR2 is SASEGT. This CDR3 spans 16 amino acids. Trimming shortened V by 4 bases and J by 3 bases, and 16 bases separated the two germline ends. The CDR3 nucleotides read TGTGCCAGCAGTGCCTCGGGTAGGGTCTTCAATCAGCCCCAGCATTTT. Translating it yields CASSASGRVFNQPQHF.

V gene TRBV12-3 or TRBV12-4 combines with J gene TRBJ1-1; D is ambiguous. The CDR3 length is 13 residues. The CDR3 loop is CVSGVGKNTEAFF. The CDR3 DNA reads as TGTGTCTCCGGGGTAGGGAAGAACACTGAAGCTTTCTTT.

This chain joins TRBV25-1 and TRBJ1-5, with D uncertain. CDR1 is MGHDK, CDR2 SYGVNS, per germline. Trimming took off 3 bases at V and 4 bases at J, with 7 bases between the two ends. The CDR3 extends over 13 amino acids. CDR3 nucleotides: TGTGCCAGCAGTGATGGTGGTAATCAGCCCCAGCATTTT. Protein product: CASSDGGNQPQHF.

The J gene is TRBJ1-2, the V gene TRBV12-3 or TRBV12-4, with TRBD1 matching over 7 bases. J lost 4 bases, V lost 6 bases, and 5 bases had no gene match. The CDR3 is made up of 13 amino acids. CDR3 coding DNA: TGTGCCAGCAGACCGACAGGGTTCTATGGCTACACCTTC. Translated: CASRPTGFYGYTF.

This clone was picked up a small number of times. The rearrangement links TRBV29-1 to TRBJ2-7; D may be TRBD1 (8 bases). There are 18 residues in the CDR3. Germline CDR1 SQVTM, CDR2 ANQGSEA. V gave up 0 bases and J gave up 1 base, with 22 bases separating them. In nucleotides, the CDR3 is TGCAGCGTTGAAGATCAACGAGGGACTACAGGGGGATCCTACGAGCAGTACTTC. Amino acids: CSVEDQRGTTGGSYEQYF.

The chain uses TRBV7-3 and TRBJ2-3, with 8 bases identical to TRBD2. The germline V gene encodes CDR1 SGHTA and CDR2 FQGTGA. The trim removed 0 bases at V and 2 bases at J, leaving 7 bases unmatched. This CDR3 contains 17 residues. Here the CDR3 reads CASSLTFGGGSTDTQYF. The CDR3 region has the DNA TGTGCCAGCAGCTTAACCTTTGGCGGGGGGTCCACAGATACGCAGTATTTT.

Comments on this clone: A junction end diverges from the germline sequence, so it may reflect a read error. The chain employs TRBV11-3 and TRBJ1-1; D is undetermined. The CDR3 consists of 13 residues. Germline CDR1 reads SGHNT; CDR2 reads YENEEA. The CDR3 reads CASSLEGADLGCF. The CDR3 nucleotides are TGTGCCAGCAGCTTAGAGGGTGCAGACCTCGGCTGCTTT. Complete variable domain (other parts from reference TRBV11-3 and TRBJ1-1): EAGVVQSPRYKIIEKKQPVAFWCNPISGHNTLYWYLQNLGQGPELLIRYENEEAVDDSQLPKDRFSAERLKGVDSTLKIQPAELGDSAVYLCASSLEGADLGCFGQGTRLTVV.

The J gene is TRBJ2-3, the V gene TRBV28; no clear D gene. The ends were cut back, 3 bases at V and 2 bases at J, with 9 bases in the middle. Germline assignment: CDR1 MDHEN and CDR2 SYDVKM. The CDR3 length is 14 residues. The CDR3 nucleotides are TGTGCCAGCAGTTTTAGGCTAATCACAGATACGCAGTATTTT. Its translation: CASSFRLITDTQYF.

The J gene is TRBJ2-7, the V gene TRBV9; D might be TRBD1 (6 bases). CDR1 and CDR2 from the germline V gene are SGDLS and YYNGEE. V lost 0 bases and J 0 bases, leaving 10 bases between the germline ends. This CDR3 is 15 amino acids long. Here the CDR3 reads CASSVGGGHSYEQYF. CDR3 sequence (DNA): TGTGCCAGCAGCGTAGGAGGGGGACACTCCTACGAGCAGTACTTC.

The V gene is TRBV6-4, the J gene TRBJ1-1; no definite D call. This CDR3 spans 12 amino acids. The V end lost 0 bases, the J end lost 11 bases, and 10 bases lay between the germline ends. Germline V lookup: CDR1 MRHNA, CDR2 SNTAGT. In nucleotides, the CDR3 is TGTGCCAGCAGTGACTCAGCCGGGCGCGCTTTCTTT. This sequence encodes CASSDSAGRAFF.

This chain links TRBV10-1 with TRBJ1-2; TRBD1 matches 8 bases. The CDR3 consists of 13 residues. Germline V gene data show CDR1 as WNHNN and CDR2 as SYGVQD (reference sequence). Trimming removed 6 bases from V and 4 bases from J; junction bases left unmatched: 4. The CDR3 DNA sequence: TGCGCCAGCAGCGAAACAGGGGGCTATGGCTACACCTTC. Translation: CASSETGGYGYTF.

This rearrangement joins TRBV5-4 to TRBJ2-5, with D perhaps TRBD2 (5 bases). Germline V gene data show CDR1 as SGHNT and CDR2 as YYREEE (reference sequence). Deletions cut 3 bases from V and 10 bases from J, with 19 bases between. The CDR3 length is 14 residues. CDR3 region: CASSSTTEMGDQYF. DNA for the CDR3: TGTGCCAGCAGCTCGACGACTGAAATGGGAGACCAGTACTTC.

CDR3 sequence reads: CAISEGLANYEQYF. The CDR3 nucleotides are TGTGCCATCAGTGAAGGGCTAGCAAACTACGAGCAGTACTTC. The rearrangement uses TRBV10-3 and TRBJ2-7; weak D call: TRBD2 (5 bases). This CDR3 is built from 14 residues. V lost 3 bases, J lost 3 bases, and 12 bases lay in between. The germline CDR1 and CDR2 sequences are ENHRY and SYGVKD.

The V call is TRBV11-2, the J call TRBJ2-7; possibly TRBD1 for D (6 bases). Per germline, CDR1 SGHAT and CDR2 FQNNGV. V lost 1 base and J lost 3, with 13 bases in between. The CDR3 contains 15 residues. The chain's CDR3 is CASSLAGTRYYEQYF. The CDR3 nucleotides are TGTGCCAGCAGCTTAGCTGGGACAAGATACTACGAGCAGTACTTC.

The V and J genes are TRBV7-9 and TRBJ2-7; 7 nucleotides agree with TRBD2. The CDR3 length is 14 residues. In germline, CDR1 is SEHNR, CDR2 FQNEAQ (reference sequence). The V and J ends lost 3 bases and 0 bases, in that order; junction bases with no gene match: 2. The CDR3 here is CASSLGGTSYEQYF. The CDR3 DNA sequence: TGTGCCAGCAGCTTGGGGGGGACCTCCTACGAGCAGTACTTC.

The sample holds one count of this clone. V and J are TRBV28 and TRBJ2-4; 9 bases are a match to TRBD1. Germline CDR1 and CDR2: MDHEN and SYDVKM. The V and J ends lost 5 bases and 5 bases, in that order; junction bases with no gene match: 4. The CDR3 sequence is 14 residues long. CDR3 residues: CASSGTGKQNIQYF. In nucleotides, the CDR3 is TGTGCCAGCAGTGGGACAGGGAAGCAAAACATTCAGTACTTC.